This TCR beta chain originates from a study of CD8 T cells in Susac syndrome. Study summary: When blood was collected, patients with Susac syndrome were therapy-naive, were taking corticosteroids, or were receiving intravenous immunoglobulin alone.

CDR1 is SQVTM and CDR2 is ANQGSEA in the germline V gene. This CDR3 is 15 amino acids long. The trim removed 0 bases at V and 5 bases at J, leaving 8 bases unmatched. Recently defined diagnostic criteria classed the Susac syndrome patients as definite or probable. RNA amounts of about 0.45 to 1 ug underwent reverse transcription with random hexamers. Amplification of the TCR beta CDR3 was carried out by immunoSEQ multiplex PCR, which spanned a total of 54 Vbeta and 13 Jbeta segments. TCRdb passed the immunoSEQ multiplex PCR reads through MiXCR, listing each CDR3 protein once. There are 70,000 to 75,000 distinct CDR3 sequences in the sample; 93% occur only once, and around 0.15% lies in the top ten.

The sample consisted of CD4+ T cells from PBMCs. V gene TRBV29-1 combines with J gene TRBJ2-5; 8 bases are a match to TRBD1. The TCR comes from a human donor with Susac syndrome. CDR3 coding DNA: TGCAGCGTTGAAGAACACCAGGGGGCGGGGGAGACCCAGTACTTC. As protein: CSVEEHQGAGETQYF.